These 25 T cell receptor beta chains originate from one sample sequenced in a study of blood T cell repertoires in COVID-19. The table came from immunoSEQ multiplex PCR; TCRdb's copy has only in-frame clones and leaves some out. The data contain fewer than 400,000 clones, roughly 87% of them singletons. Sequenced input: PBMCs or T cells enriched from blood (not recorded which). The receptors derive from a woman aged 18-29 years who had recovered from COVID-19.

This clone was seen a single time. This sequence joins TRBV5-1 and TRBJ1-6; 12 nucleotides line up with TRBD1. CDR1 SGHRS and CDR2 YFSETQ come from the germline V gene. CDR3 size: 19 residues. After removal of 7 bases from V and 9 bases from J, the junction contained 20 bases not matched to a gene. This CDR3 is CASRNVGQGAKERFSPLHF. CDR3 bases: TGCGCCAGCCGCAATGTGGGACAGGGGGCCAAGGAGAGATTTTCACCCCTCCACTTT.

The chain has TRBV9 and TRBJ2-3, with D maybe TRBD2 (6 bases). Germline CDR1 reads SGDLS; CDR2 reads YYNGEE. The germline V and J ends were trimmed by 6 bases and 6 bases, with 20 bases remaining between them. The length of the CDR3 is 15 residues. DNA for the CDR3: TGTGCCAGCAACACACTAGCCCAAGTGGGGGATACGCAGTATTTT. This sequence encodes CASNTLAQVGDTQYF.

The CDR3 region is CASSAGTNYYEQYF. The CDR3 DNA reads TGTGCCAGCAGTGCCGGGACAAATTACTACGAGCAGTACTTC. V usage is TRBV27 and J usage is TRBJ2-7, with a weak D call TRBD1 (6 bases). Germline V CDR1 and CDR2: MNHEY, SMNVEV (reference sequence). This CDR3 is built from 14 residues. V shed 5 bases and J shed 3 bases, with 14 bases lying between them.

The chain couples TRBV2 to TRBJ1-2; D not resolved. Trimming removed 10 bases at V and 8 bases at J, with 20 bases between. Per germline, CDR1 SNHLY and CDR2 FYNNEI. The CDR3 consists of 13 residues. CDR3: CATRREVGSGYTF. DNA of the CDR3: TGTGCCACCCGAAGGGAGGTGGGATCCGGCTACACCTTC.

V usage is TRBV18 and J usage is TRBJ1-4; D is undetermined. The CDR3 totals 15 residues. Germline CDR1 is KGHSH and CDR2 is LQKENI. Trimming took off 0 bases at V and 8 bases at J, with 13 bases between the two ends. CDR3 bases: TGTGCCAGCTCACCACCAGCGGGTCGGGGAGAAAAACTGTTTTTT. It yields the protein CASSPPAGRGEKLFF.

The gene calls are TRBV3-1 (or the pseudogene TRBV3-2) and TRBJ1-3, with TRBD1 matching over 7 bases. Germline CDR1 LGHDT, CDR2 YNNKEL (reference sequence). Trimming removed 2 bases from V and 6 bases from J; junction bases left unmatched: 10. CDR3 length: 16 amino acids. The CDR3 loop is CASSQTLWDSENTIYF. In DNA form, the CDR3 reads TGTGCCAGCAGCCAAACCTTATGGGACAGTGAAAACACCATATATTTT.

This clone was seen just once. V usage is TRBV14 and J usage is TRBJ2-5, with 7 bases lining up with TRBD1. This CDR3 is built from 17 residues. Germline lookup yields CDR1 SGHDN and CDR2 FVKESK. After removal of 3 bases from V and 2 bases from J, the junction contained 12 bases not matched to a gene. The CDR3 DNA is TGTGCCAGCAGCCAGCGACAGGGCGAGGGAGAGCAAGAGACCCAGTACTTC. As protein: CASSQRQGEGEQETQYF.

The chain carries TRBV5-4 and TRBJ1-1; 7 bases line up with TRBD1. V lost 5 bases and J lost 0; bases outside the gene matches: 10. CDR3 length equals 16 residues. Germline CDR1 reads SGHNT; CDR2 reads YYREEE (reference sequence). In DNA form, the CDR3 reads TGTGCCAGCAGGACCGGGACAGACCCATTGAACACTGAAGCTTTCTTT. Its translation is CASRTGTDPLNTEAFF.

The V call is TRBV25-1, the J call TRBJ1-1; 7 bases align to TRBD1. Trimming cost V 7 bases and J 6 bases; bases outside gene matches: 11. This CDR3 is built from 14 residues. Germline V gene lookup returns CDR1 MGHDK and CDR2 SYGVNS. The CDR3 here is CASKDRRETSEAFF. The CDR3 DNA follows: TGTGCCAGCAAGGACAGGCGGGAAACATCTGAAGCTTTCTTT.

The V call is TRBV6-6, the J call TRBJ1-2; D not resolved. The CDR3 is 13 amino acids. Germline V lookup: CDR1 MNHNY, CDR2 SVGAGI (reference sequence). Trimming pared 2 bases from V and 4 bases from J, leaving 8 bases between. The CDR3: CASSYMTTYGYTF. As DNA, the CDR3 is TGTGCCAGCAGTTACATGACAACCTATGGCTACACCTTC.

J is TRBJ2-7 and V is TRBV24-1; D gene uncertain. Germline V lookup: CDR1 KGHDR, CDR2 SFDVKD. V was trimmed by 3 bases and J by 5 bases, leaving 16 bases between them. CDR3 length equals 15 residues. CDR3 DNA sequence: TGTGCCACCAGTGATCCTGGGCCAGGCCCCAACGAGCAGTACTTC. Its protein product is CATSDPGPGPNEQYF.

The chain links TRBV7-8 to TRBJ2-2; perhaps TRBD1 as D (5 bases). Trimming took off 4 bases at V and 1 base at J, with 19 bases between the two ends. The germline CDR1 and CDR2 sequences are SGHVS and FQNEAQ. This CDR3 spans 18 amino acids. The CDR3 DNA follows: TGTGCCAGCAGCTCCGACCCGACAGCCTTGAGGAACACCGGGGAGCTGTTTTTT. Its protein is CASSSDPTALRNTGELFF.

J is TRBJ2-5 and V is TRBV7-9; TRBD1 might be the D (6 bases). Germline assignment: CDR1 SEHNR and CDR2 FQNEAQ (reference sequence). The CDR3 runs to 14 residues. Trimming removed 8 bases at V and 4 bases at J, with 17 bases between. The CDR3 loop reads CASLDRRMGETQYF. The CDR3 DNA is TGTGCCAGCCTCGACAGGAGGATGGGAGAGACCCAGTACTTC.

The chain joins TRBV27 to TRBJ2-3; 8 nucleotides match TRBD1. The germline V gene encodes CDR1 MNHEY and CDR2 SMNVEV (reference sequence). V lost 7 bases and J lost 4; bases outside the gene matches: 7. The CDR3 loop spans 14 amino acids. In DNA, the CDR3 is TGTGCCAGCATATCAGGGGGCGGATCAGATACGCAGTATTTT. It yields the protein CASISGGGSDTQYF.

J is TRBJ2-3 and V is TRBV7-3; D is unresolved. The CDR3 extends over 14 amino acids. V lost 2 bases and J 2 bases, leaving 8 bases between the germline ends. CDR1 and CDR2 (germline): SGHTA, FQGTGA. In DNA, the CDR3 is TGTGCCAGCAGCTTATCGGTTCACACAGATACGCAGTATTTT. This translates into CASSLSVHTDTQYF.

CDR3 in DNA: TGTGCCAGCAGTGGGGGGACAGGAGAGACCCAGTACTTC. Protein product: CASSGGTGETQYF. J is TRBJ2-5 and V is TRBV7-9, with 8 bases that match TRBD1. CDR1 is SEHNR and CDR2 is FQNEAQ in the germline V gene (reference sequence). With V trimmed by 6 bases and J by 4 bases, 4 bases remained unmatched. This CDR3 is 13 amino acids long.

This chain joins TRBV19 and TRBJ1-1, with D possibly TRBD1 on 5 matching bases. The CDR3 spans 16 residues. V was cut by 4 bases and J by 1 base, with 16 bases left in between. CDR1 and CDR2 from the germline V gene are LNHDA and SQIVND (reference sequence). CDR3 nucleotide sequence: TGTGCCAGTAGTAATTATCGCGGGAGGGGGAACACTGAAGCTTTCTTT. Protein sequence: CASSNYRGRGNTEAFF.

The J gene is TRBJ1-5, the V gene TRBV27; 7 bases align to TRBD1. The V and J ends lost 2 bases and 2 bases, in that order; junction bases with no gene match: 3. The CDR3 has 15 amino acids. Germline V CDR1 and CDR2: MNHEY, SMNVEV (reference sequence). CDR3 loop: CASSLNGQGNQPQHF. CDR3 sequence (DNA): TGTGCCAGCAGTTTAAACGGACAGGGCAATCAGCCCCAGCATTTT.

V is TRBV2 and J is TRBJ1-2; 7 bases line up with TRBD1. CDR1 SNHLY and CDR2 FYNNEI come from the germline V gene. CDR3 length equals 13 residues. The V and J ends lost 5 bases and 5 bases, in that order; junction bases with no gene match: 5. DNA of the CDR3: TGTGCCAGCAGTTCGACAGGGAGGTATGGCTACACCTTC. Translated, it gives CASSSTGRYGYTF.

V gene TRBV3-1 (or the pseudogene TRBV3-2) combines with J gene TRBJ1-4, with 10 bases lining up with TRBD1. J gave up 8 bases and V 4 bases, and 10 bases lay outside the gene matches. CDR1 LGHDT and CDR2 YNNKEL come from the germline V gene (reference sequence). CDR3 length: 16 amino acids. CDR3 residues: CASSPDRGPFGEKLFF. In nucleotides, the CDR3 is TGTGCCAGCAGCCCCGACAGGGGGCCGTTCGGGGAAAAACTGTTTTTT.

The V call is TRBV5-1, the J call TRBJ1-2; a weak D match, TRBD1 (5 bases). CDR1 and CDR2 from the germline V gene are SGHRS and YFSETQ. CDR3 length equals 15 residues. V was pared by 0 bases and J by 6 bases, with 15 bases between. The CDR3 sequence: CASSLAGQGIDGYTF. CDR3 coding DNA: TGCGCCAGCAGCTTGGCCGGGCAGGGCATCGATGGCTACACCTTC.

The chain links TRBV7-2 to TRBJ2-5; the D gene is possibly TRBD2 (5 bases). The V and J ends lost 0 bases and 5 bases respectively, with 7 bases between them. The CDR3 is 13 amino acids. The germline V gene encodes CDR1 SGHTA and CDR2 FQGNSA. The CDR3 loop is CASSLAGSETQYF. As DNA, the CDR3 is TGTGCCAGCAGCTTAGCGGGGAGCGAGACCCAGTACTTC.

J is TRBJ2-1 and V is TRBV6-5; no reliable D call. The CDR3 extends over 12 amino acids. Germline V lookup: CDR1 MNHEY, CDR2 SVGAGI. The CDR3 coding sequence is TGTGCTTGTAGCTCTTCCTACAATGAGCAGTTCTTC. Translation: CACSSSYNEQFF.

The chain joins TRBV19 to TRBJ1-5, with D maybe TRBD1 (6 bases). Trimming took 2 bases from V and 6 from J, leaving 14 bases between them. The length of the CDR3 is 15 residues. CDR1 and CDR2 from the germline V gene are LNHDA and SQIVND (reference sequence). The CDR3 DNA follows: TGTGCCAGTAGTATACTAGCCAGGGGCGGTCAGCCCCAGCATTTT. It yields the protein CASSILARGGQPQHF.

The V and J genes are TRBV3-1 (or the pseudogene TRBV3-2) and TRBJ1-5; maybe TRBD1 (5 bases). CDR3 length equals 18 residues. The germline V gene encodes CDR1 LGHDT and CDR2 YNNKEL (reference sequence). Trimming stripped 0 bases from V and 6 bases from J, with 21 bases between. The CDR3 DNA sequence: TGTGCCAGCAGCCAAGATTTCGGAAGGAAGGGGAATGGTCAGCCCCAGCATTTT. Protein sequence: CASSQDFGRKGNGQPQHF.